This T cell receptor beta chain was found in a study of response to subunit inactivated influenza vaccine. Study results and limitations: Each seasonal influenza vaccination recruits few new T cells, the authors suggested.

CDR3 size: 18 residues. Germline lookup yields CDR1 SGHAT and CDR2 FQNNGV. V lost 2 bases and J lost 4; bases outside the gene matches: 13. TCRdb re-derived calls from the RT-PCR reads in MiXCR, one entry per CDR3 protein. This sample yields about 570,000 distinct CDR3 sequences, of which roughly 10% are seen a single time; about 9.4% belongs to the top ten. For this clonotype: Antigen unknown.

The rearrangement joins TRBV11-2 to TRBJ2-1; 8 bases line up with TRBD1. Sequenced material: PBMCs from blood, taken on the day of vaccination. This TCR came from a man in his fifties who received an inactivated influenza vaccine. This CDR3 is CASSLKATWQGAYNEQFF. CDR3 sequence (DNA): TGTGCCAGCAGCTTAAAGGCCACGTGGCAGGGGGCGTACAATGAGCAGTTCTTC. Full variable domain (rest looked up from reference TRBV11-2 and TRBJ2-1): EAGVAQSPRYKIIEKRQSVAFWCNPISGHATLYWYQQILGQGPKLLIQFQNNGVVDDSQLPKDRFSAERLKGVDSTLKIQPAKLEDSAVYLCASSLKATWQGAYNEQFFGPGTRLTVL.